This T cell receptor (beta chain) stems from a study of shared clonotypes between healthy human individuals. In the original analysis: Junction-only sequences produced by ImmunoSEQ had no quality scores, so filtering differed. Assay used: immunoSEQ multiplex PCR; TCRdb lists only in-frame clones, some missing. V, J and clone size were drawn from that table, and D and trimming were deduced from the DNA. The sample has around 500,000 clones; around 75% are singletons. All participating donors were Caucasian adults from Nashville, Tennessee. The unsorted samples took around 81 million PBMCs to get genomic DNA. A note on this clone: What it binds is not known.

This CDR3 has 14 amino acids. CDR1 and CDR2 from the germline V gene are MNHEY and SVGAGI. Trimming pared 0 bases from V and 3 bases from J, leaving 9 bases between. The study, taken as a whole, reports: Investigators collected only blood, and repertoires in tissues likely differ.

The clonotype comes from a woman between 40 and 55 years old in good health. Some clones in this sample may be carry-over from other donors' samples. This chain connects TRBV6-5 to TRBJ2-7; no definite D call. Sequenced input: PBMCs. The DNA for the CDR3 is TGTGCCAGCAGTTACTCCGAGACATACTACGAGCAGTACTTC. Protein product: CASSYSETYYEQYF.